The next 2 T cell receptor beta chains were all read from a single sample in a study of T cell responses to AZD1222 COVID-19 vaccine. Libraries were prepared by immunoSEQ multiplex PCR; TCRdb keeps only in-frame clonotypes and omits some of them. The sample holds tens of thousands of clones, approximately 86% seen once. The source was peripheral blood, collected 28 days after the second AZD1222 dose. These receptors were obtained from an adult who received the AZD1222 COVID-19 vaccine.

The gene calls are TRBV19 and TRBJ2-4; possibly TRBD1 or TRBD2 for D (5 bases each). Germline CDR1 reads LNHDA; CDR2 reads SQIVND (reference sequence). The CDR3 has 19 residues. V was trimmed by 1 base and J by 0 bases, leaving 19 bases between them. The CDR3 coding sequence is TGTGCCAGTAGTATAGTCATCCCGGGACGTATACTAGCCAAAAACATTCAGTACTTC. It yields the protein CASSIVIPGRILAKNIQYF.

V is TRBV13 and J is TRBJ1-6; no clear D. The CDR3 runs 15 residues. The V end lost 5 bases, the J end lost 11 bases, and 19 bases lay between the germline ends. Germline CDR1 reads PRHDT; CDR2 reads FYEKMQ (reference sequence). CDR3 loop: CASSHTETYGTPLHF. CDR3 nucleotides: TGTGCCAGCAGCCACACAGAGACTTATGGGACACCCCTCCACTTT. Full variable domain (remainder filled in from reference TRBV13 and TRBJ1-6): AAGVIQSPRHLIKEKRETATLKCYPIPRHDTVYWYQQGPGQDPQFLISFYEKMQSDKGSIPDRFSAQQFSDYHSELNMSSLELGDSALYFCASSHTETYGTPLHFGNGTRLTVT.